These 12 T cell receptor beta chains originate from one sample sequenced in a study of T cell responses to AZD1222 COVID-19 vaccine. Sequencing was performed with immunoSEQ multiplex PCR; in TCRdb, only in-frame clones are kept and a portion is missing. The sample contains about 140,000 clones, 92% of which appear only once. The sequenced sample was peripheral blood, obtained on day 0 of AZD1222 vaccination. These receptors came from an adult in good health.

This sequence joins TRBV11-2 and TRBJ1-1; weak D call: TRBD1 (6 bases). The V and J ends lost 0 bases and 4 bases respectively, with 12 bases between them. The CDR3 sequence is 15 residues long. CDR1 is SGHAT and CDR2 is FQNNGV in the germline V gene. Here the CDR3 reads CASSLDPGRGTEAFF. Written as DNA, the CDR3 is TGTGCCAGCAGCTTAGATCCCGGCAGGGGCACTGAAGCTTTCTTT.

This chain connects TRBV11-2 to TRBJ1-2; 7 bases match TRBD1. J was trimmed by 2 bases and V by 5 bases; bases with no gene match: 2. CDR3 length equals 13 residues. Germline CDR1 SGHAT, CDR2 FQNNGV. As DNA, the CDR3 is TGTGCCAGCAGCCCGGGACAGAACTATGGCTACACCTTC. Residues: CASSPGQNYGYTF.

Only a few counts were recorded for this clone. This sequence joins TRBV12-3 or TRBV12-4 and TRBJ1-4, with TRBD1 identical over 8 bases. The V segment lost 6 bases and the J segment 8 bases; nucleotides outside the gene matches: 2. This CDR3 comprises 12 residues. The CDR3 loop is CASSRDREKLFF. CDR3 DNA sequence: TGTGCCAGCAGCCGGGACAGGGAAAAACTGTTTTTT.

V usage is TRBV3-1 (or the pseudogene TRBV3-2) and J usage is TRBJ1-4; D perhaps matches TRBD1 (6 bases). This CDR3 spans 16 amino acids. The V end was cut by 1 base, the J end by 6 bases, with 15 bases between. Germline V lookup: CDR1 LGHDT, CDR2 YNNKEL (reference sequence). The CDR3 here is CASSQGYGGRDEKLFF. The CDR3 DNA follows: TGTGCCAGCAGCCAAGGGTATGGGGGCAGGGATGAAAAACTGTTTTTT.

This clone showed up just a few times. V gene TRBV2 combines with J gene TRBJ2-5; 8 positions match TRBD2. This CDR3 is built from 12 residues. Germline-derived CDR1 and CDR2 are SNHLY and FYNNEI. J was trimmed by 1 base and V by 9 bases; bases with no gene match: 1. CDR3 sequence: CARGTSQETQYF. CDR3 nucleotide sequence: TGTGCCAGGGGGACTAGCCAAGAGACCCAGTACTTC.

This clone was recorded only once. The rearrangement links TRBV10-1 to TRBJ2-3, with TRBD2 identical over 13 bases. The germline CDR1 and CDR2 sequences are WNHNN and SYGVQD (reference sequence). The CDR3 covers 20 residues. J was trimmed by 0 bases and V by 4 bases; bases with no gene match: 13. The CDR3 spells CASSAFYGTSGMTSTDTQYF. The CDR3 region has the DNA TGCGCCAGCAGTGCATTCTACGGGACTAGCGGGATGACTAGCACAGATACGCAGTATTTT.

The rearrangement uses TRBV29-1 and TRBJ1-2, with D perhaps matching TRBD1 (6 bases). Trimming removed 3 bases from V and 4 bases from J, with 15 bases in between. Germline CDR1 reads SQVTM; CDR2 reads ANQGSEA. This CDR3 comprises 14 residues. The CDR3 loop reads CSVDIVEGGYGYTF. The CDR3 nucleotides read TGCAGCGTTGACATTGTCGAGGGGGGCTATGGCTACACCTTC.

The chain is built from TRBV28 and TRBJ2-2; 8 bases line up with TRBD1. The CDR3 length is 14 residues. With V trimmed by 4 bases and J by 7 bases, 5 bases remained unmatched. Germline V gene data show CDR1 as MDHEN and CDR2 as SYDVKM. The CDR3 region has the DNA TGTGCCAGCAGTTGGGACAGGAGGGGCGGGGAGCTGTTTTTT. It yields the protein CASSWDRRGGELFF.

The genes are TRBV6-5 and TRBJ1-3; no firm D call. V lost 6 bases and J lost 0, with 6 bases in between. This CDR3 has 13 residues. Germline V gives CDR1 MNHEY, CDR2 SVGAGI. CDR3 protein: CASRGSSGNTIYF. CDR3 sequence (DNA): TGTGCCAGCAGGGGTAGCTCTGGAAACACCATATATTTT.

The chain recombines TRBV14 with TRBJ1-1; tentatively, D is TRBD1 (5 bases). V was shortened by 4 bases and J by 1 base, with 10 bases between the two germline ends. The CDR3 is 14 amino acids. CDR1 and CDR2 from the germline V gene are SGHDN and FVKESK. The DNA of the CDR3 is TGTGCCAGCAGCCCGAGGGGAGGGAACACTGAAGCTTTCTTT. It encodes CASSPRGGNTEAFF.

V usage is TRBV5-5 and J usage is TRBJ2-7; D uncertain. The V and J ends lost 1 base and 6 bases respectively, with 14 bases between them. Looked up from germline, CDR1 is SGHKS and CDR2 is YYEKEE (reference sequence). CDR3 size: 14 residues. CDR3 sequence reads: CASSLQAPRPEQYF. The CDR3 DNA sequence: TGTGCCAGCAGCTTGCAGGCGCCCCGTCCCGAGCAGTACTTC. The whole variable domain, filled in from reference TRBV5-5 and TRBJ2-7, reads DAGVTQSPTHLIKTRGQQVTLRCSPISGHKSVSWYQQVLGQGPQFIFQYYEKEERGRGNFPDRFSARQFPNYSSELNVNALLLGDSALYLCASSLQAPRPEQYFGPGTRLTVT.

For the CDR3, the DNA is TGTGCCACCAGCAGATCGGGGCGGGAGAGGAGAGATACGCAGTATTTT. Translation: CATSRSGRERRDTQYF. V is TRBV15 and J is TRBJ2-3, with TRBD2 matching 7 bases. This CDR3 contains 16 residues. V lost 2 bases to trimming and J lost 5 bases; unmatched junction nucleotides: 10. Germline values: CDR1 LNHNV, CDR2 YYDKDF (reference sequence).